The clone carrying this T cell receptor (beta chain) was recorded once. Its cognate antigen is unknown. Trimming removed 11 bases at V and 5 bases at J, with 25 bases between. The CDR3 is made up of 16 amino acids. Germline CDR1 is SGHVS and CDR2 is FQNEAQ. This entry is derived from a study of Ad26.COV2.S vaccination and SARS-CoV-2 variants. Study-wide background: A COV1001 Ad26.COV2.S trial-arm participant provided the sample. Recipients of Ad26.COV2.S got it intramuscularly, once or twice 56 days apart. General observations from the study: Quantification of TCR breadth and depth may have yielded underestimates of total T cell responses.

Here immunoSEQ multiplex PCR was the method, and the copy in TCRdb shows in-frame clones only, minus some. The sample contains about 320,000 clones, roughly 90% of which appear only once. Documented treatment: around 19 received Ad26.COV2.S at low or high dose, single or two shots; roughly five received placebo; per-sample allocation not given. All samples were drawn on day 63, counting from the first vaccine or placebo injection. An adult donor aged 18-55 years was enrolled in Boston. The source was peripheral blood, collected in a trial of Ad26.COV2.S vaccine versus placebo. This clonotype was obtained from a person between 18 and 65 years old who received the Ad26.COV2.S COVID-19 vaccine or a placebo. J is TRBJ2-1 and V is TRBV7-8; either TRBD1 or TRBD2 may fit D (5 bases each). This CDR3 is CAAQAPGTQDDNEQFF. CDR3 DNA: TGTGCCGCACAAGCCCCCGGGACGCAAGATGACAATGAGCAGTTCTTC.